This T cell receptor beta chain came from a study of OX40 agonist ivuxolimab in advanced cancers. Study as a whole: Patients were dosed with the agonistic anti-OX40 (CD134) antibody ivuxolimab. The study reported partial responses in three patients: one hepatocellular carcinoma, two cutaneous melanoma. Study-level points and caveats: CD4+ and CD8+ blood T cells expanded clonally by week 6 at 0.1 to 3.0 mg/kg. Low normalized T-cell clonal expansion was additionally recorded for some nonresponders.

Only in-frame clones appear in the TCRdb table, and some are missing; sequencing was by immunoSEQ multiplex PCR. The sample holds approximately 77,000 clones, around 81% seen once. This clone was observed a few times. The antigen is not known. The TCR was taken from an adult with an advanced solid tumor such as melanoma, head and neck, liver or kidney cancer. The sample here was CD4+ or CD8+ T cells sorted from blood, taken in a trial of the OX40 agonist ivuxolimab.

The CDR3 loop reads CASSPSPGLAGSSSYNEQFF. DNA for the CDR3: TGTGCCAGCAGCCCATCACCGGGACTAGCGGGATCGAGCTCCTACAATGAGCAGTTCTTC. The chain carries TRBV11-3 and TRBJ2-1; 13 nucleotides agree with TRBD2. The CDR3 has 20 amino acids. Germline loops: CDR1 SGHNT, CDR2 YENEEA. The trim removed 5 bases at V and 0 bases at J, leaving 13 bases unmatched.